The 20 T cell receptor beta chains reported below all come from one sample, sequenced in a study of T cell repertoires in cytomegalovirus infection. TCRdb called the reads again in MiXCR, with one record for every CDR3 protein. The sample gives hundreds of thousands of distinct CDR3 sequences, approximately 33% of which show up once; about an eighth is in the top ten. These receptors' antigens are unknown. Sequencing used cultured CD8+ T cells from PBMCs, obtained from culture after CMV antigen stimulation. Source of these receptors: a human donor in good health (CMV status not recorded). Some clones in this sample may be carry-over from other donors' samples.

This clonotype is a singleton in its sample. V usage is TRBV20-1 and J usage is TRBJ2-3; tentative D call: TRBD1 (5 bases). Trimming pared 6 bases from V and 4 bases from J, leaving 20 bases between. Germline V lookup: CDR1 DFQATT, CDR2 SNEGSKA (reference sequence). The CDR3 consists of 15 residues. In nucleotides, the CDR3 is TGCAGTGCCCCCGCCTACAGGAGAGTCGCAGATACGCAGTATTTT. It encodes CSAPAYRRVADTQYF.

This clonotype showed up just a few times. V and J are TRBV24-1 and TRBJ1-2; TRBD1 is a possible D gene (5 bases). Trimming removed 5 bases from V and 6 bases from J, with 15 bases in between. The CDR3 runs to 14 residues. Germline V gene lookup returns CDR1 KGHDR and CDR2 SFDVKD. CDR3 sequence: CATSGRQGSDGYTF. CDR3 coding DNA: TGTGCCACCAGTGGACGGCAGGGATCGGATGGCTACACCTTC.

The chain is built from TRBV10-3 and TRBJ1-5; D is ambiguous. Trimming pared 6 bases from V and 3 bases from J, leaving 12 bases between. The CDR3 contains 14 residues. In germline, CDR1 is ENHRY, CDR2 SYGVKD. The CDR3 region has the DNA TGTGCCATCAGCCCCATTGAGTCCAATCAGCCCCAGCATTTT. It is translated as CAISPIESNQPQHF.

The chain links TRBV6-1 to TRBJ1-2; possible D gene TRBD1, 5 bases. The CDR3 has 14 amino acids. CDR1 is MNHNS and CDR2 is SASEGT in the germline V gene. V gave up 0 bases and J gave up 3 bases, with 8 bases separating them. The DNA for the CDR3 is TGTGCCAGCAGTGAAGCAGGGACCGACTATGGCTACACCTTC. This codes for CASSEAGTDYGYTF.

The genes are TRBV7-9 and TRBJ1-6; unclear D gene. This CDR3 has 16 residues. V was shortened by 0 bases and J by 0 bases, with 6 bases between the two germline ends. Per the germline V gene, CDR1 is SEHNR and CDR2 is FQNEAQ (reference sequence). The CDR3 reads CASSLASNSYNSPLHF. Here the CDR3 DNA reads TGTGCCAGCAGCTTAGCCAGTAACTCCTATAATTCACCCCTCCACTTT.

This sequence joins TRBV12-5 and TRBJ2-1, with D maybe TRBD2 (5 bases). The V gene lost 4 bases and the J gene lost 8 bases, with 9 bases spanning the gap. Germline values: CDR1 LGHNT, CDR2 FRNRAP. This CDR3 is 12 amino acids long. CDR3: CASGYAGDEQFF. The CDR3 nucleotides read TGTGCTAGTGGTTACGCGGGTGATGAGCAGTTCTTC.

The V call is TRBV28, the J call TRBJ2-5; TRBD2 might be the D (6 bases). Trimming shortened V by 7 bases and J by 3 bases, and 18 bases separated the two germline ends. The germline gives CDR1 MDHEN, CDR2 SYDVKM. The CDR3 is 15 residues long. CDR3 coding DNA: TGTGCCAGCACCAAGAGGTATTGGGGGGAAGAGACCCAGTACTTC. Encoded protein: CASTKRYWGEETQYF.

Details on this clonotype: This clone may be a read error of a much larger clone one base away. This chain links TRBV7-6 with TRBJ1-1; D is ambiguous. V was pared by 1 base and J by 4 bases, with 13 bases between. The germline gives CDR1 SGHVS, CDR2 FNYEAQ. The CDR3 length is 15 residues. The CDR3 DNA is TGTGCCAGCAGCTTAGAAGGCGGGGAGATCACTGAAGCTTTCTTT. Amino acids: CASSLEGGEITEAFF. Drawing the rest from reference TRBV7-6 and TRBJ1-1, the complete variable domain is GAGVSQSPRYKVTKRGQDVALRCDPISGHVSLYWYRQALGQGPEFLTYFNYEAQQDKSGLPNDRFSAERPEGSISTLTIQRTEQRDSAMYRCASSLEGGEITEAFFGQGTRLTVV.

This clonotype was observed a handful of times. The rearrangement links TRBV27 to TRBJ1-2; a possible D gene is TRBD1 (5 bases). The CDR3 is 16 amino acids. Trimming removed 0 bases from V and 2 bases from J, with 13 bases in between. CDR1 and CDR2 (germline): MNHEY, SMNVEV (reference sequence). CDR3 sequence (DNA): TGTGCCAGCAGTTTATCTTCAGGGATCCCAAACTATGGCTACACCTTC. This codes for CASSLSSGIPNYGYTF.

The gene calls are TRBV5-1 and TRBJ2-1, with D perhaps TRBD2 (5 bases). Trimming left V 5 bases short and J 5 bases short, with 11 bases between. CDR1 and CDR2 (germline): SGHRS, YFSETQ. This CDR3 is 13 amino acids long. The CDR3 nucleotides are TGCGCCAGCAGATCCGGGAAGGACAATGAGCAGTTCTTC. This translates into CASRSGKDNEQFF.

The rearrangement links TRBV12-3 or TRBV12-4 to TRBJ2-1, with a weak D call TRBD1 (6 bases). CDR3 length equals 17 residues. V shed 6 bases and J shed 3 bases, with 21 bases lying between them. DNA for the CDR3: TGTGCCAGCAGCACGCCCGAAACAGGGTTGTTCTACAATGAGCAGTTCTTC. Translating gives CASSTPETGLFYNEQFF.

Details on this clonotype: Its ends do not fully match the called genes, so a read error is possible. This sequence joins TRBV9 and TRBJ1-5, with a weak D call TRBD1 (6 bases). CDR1 and CDR2 from the germline V gene are SGDLS and YYNGEE. There are 15 residues in the CDR3. CDR3 in amino acids: CVSSDGTPGAGPQHF. As DNA, the CDR3 is TGTGTCAGCAGCGACGGGACACCGGGCGCTGGGCCCCAGCATTTT. Filled out from reference TRBV9 and TRBJ1-5, the complete variable domain reads DSGVTQTPKHLITATGQRVTLRCSPRSGDLSVYWYQQSLDQGLQFLIQYYNGEERAKGNILERFSAQQFPDLHSELNLSSLELGDSALYFCVSSDGTPGAGPQHFGDGTRLSIL.

This clonotype has at least ten counts. The chain carries TRBV7-3 and TRBJ2-5, with D perhaps matching TRBD1 (5 bases). Germline lookup yields CDR1 SGHTA and CDR2 FQGTGA. V lost 1 base, J lost 2 bases, and 8 bases lay in between. The CDR3 runs to 14 residues. The CDR3 here is CASSLMGQQETQYF. The CDR3 DNA reads TGTGCCAGCAGCTTAATGGGGCAGCAAGAGACCCAGTACTTC.

This clonotype appeared a few times. The rearrangement uses TRBV5-5 and TRBJ1-1; no clear D gene. The length of the CDR3 is 16 residues. Deletions cut 1 base from V and 0 bases from J, with 13 bases between. CDR1 and CDR2 from the germline V gene are SGHKS and YYEKEE (reference sequence). The CDR3 region is CASSLFSMAMNTEAFF. The CDR3, as DNA: TGTGCCAGCAGCTTGTTCTCGATGGCCATGAACACTGAAGCTTTCTTT.

This clonotype was detected a few times. This chain connects TRBV19 to TRBJ2-4; D remains unclear. CDR3 length: 13 residues. CDR1 is LNHDA, CDR2 SQIVND, per germline (reference sequence). The V and J ends lost 7 bases and 2 bases respectively, with 9 bases between them. DNA of the CDR3: TGTGCCAGTAACGTGGGTTCCAAAAACATTCAGTACTTC. It yields the protein CASNVGSKNIQYF.

This clonotype showed up just a few times. The V gene is TRBV6-2 or TRBV6-3, the J gene TRBJ2-1, with D tentatively TRBD1 (5 bases). The V end lost 6 bases, the J end lost 7 bases, and 13 bases lay between the germline ends. CDR3 length equals 13 residues. Per germline, CDR1 MNHEY and CDR2 SVGEGT. CDR3 amino acids: CASSRDSGNEQFF. CDR3 coding DNA: TGTGCCAGCAGCCGCGACAGTGGGAATGAGCAGTTCTTC.

This clonotype was seen a few times. V gene TRBV7-9 combines with J gene TRBJ1-2, with a tentative D call TRBD1 (6 bases). CDR1 is SEHNR and CDR2 is FQNEAQ in the germline V gene (reference sequence). The CDR3 consists of 20 residues. V gave up 11 bases and J gave up 1 base, with 35 bases separating them. CDR3 amino acids: CAHVSKEFVVRGAFNYGYTF. DNA for the CDR3: TGTGCCCACGTCAGTAAGGAGTTCGTCGTGAGGGGGGCTTTTAACTATGGCTACACCTTC.

In its sample, this clonotype was seen a few times. J is TRBJ2-2 and V is TRBV7-9; possibly TRBD1 for D (5 bases). Trimming cost V 1 base and J 4 bases, with 13 bases left between them. The CDR3 extends over 16 amino acids. The germline gives CDR1 SEHNR, CDR2 FQNEAQ (reference sequence). As DNA, the CDR3 is TGTGCCAGCAGCTTAGGACTGGAAAGGGGCACCGGGGAGCTGTTTTTT. Translated, it gives CASSLGLERGTGELFF.

V usage is TRBV6-2 or TRBV6-3 and J usage is TRBJ1-5; 10 bases are shared with TRBD1. The J segment lost 4 bases and the V segment lost 7 bases, leaving 4 bases of the junction unmatched. This CDR3 has 14 amino acids. Looked up from germline, CDR1 is MNHEY and CDR2 is SVGEGT. The CDR3 reads CASMDRGANQPQHF. As DNA, the CDR3 is TGTGCCAGCATGGACAGGGGGGCAAATCAGCCCCAGCATTTT.

J is TRBJ2-1 and V is TRBV18; 10 bases match TRBD2. V shed 0 bases, J shed 6 bases, and the junction held 11 bases outside the gene matches. This CDR3 region has 18 residues. The germline V gene encodes CDR1 KGHSH and CDR2 LQKENI. CDR3 coding DNA: TGTGCCAGCTCACCACCGGGTACGAGCGGGGGGGCTGTCAATGAGCAGTTCTTC. Protein product: CASSPPGTSGGAVNEQFF.